Given below is one T cell receptor (beta chain) in context. As yet, its antigen is unknown. PCR primers comprised 60 Vbeta and 13 Jbeta primers. Profiling relied on immunoSEQ multiplex PCR, and the TCRdb table lists in-frame clones only, not all of them. This repertoire includes about 160,000 clones. This record belongs to a study of cytomegalovirus exposure and HLA in healthy donors. Study findings and constraints: After further analysis at a later stage, 16,951 TCR beta sequences were associated with HLA alleles at 0.05 false discovery rate. Within the data, a cluster of highly shared sequence variants was likely a sequencing artifact. Immune exposure was documented only through CMV serostatus. A later analysis linked a missense variant in DCLRE1C to the trimming of TCR beta V and J genes.

The CDR3 totals 15 residues. The germline CDR1 and CDR2 sequences are SGHRS and YFSETQ. Sequenced: PBMCs. V is TRBV5-1 and J is TRBJ2-5, with D unclear. Near its end, the DNA agrees better with TRBJ2-7, so the J call may be wrong. The sequence derives from a man younger than 40 in good health and CMV-seronegative. The DNA for the CDR3 is TGCGCCAGCAGCTTGGGGAGCGCCGACTCCTACGAGCAGTACTTC. Protein: CASSLGSADSYEQYF.